Sequencing of this TCR beta chain was carried out in a study of metastatic and nonmetastatic thyroid tumors. V was pared by 6 bases and J by 3 bases, with 15 bases between. The CDR3 contains 14 residues. Germline V gene lookup returns CDR1 SGHDT and CDR2 YYEEEE. MiXCR reprocessed the PCR reads for TCRdb. The repertoire holds about 19,000 clones, with around 40% as singletons. All patients were treatment-naive before thyroid surgery. The clonotype was recovered from a female donor with papillary thyroid cancer or a benign thyroid nodule (not recorded which). Some clones in this sample may be carry-over from other donors' samples. The rearrangement joins TRBV5-6 to TRBJ1-2; a weak D match, TRBD1 (5 bases). The sample was tumor tissue. This chain's CDR3 is CASIVRGTDYGYTF. DNA of the CDR3: TGTGCCAGCATTGTACGCGGGACGGACTATGGCTACACCTTC. The full variable domain, with the rest looked up from reference TRBV5-6 and TRBJ1-2, is DAGVTQSPTHLIKTRGQQVTLRCSPKSGHDTVSWYQQALGQGPQFIFQYYEEEERQRGNFPDRFSGHQFPNYSSELNVNALLLGDSALYLCASIVRGTDYGYTFGSGTRLTVV.